This T cell receptor (beta chain) was sequenced in a study of T cell repertoires in cytomegalovirus infection. Findings and caveats of the study: Cumulative frequency of public TCR beta families picked out carriers of CMV plus the relevant HLA. CMV-specific TCR beta clonotypes restricted by HLA-C dominated the ex vivo response.

TCRdb fed the reads into MiXCR, producing one record per CDR3 protein. The sample carries about 260,000 distinct CDR3 sequences, approximately 9% recorded once. The CDR3 has 16 residues. Trimming removed 2 bases from V and 4 bases from J; junction bases left unmatched: 9. This clonotype showed up just a few times. Its antigen remains unknown. Material for sequencing was PBMCs. The TCR originated in a human donor in good health (CMV status not recorded). Some clones in this sample may be carry-over from other donors' samples. V and J are TRBV12-3 or TRBV12-4 and TRBJ1-2; 8 nucleotides agree with TRBD1. In DNA, the CDR3 is TGTGCCAGCAGTTTACCCTATTCAGACAGGGGCTATGGCTACACCTTC. Translation: CASSLPYSDRGYGYTF.